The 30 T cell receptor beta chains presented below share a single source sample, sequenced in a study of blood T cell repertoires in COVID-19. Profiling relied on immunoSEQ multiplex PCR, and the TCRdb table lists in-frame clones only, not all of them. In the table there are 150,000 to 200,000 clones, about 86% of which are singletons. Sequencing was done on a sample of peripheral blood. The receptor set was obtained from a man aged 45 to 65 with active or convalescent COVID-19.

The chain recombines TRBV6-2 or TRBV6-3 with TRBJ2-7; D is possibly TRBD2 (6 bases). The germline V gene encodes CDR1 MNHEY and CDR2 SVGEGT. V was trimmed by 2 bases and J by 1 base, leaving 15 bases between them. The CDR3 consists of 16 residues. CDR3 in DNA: TGTGCCAGCAGTTACGGGGGGAATAAAGTTTCCTACGAGCAGTACTTC. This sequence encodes CASSYGGNKVSYEQYF.

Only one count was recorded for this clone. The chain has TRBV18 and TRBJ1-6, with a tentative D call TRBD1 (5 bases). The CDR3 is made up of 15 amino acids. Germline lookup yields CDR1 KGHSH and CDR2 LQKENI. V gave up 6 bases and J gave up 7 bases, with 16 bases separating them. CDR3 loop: CASSPRQGDNSPLHF. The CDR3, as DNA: TGTGCCAGCTCCCCCCGGCAGGGCGACAATTCACCCCTCCACTTT.

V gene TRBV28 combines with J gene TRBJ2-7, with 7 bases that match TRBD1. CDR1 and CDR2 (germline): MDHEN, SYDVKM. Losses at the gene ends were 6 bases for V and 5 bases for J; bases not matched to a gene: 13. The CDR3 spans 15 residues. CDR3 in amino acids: CASSPLGTEIDEQYF. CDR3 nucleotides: TGTGCCAGCAGCCCCCTAGGGACAGAGATCGACGAGCAGTACTTC.

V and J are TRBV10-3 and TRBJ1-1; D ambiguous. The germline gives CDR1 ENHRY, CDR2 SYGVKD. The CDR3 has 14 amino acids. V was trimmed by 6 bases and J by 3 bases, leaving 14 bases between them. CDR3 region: CAISPNYGDTEAFF. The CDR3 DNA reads TGTGCCATCAGCCCCAATTACGGGGACACTGAAGCTTTCTTT.

DNA for the CDR3: TGCGCCAGCAGCCCCCGCGGGGATAATGAAAAACTGTTTTTT. Amino acids: CASSPRGDNEKLFF. This chain uses TRBV5-1 with TRBJ1-4; no clear D. Germline CDR1 and CDR2: SGHRS and YFSETQ. Trimming shortened V by 4 bases and J by 4 bases, and 11 bases separated the two germline ends. This CDR3 is built from 14 residues.

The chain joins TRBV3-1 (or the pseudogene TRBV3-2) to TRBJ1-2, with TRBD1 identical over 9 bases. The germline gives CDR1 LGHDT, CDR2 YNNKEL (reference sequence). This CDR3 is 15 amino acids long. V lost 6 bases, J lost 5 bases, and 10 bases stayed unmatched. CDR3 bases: TGTGCCAGCAGTCTAAGCGGGACAGGGACATATGGCTACACCTTC. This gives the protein CASSLSGTGTYGYTF.

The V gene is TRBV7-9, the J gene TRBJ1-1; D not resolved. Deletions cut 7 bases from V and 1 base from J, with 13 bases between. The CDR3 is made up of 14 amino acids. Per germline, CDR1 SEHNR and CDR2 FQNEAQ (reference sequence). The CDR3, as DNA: TGTGCCAGCACCCCAGGAGCGGGGAACACTGAAGCTTTCTTT. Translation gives CASTPGAGNTEAFF.

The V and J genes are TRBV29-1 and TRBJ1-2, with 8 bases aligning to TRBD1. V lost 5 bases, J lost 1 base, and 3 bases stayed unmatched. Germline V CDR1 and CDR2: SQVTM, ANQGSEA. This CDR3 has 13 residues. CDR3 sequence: CSVTDRGNYGYTF. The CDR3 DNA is TGCAGCGTTACTGACAGGGGTAACTATGGCTACACCTTC.

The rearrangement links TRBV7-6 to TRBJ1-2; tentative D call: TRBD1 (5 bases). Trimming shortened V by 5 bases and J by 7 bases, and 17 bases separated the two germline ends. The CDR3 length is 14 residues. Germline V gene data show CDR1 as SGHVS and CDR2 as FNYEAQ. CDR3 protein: CASSQGGALSGYTF. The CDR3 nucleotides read TGTGCCAGCAGCCAAGGAGGGGCTCTTAGTGGCTACACCTTC.

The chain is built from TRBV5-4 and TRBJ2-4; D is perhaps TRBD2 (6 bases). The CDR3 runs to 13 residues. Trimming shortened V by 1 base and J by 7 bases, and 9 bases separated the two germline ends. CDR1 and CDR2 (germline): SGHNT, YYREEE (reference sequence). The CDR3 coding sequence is TGTGCCAGCAGCTTGCAGGGAGGTAACATTCAGTACTTC. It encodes CASSLQGGNIQYF.

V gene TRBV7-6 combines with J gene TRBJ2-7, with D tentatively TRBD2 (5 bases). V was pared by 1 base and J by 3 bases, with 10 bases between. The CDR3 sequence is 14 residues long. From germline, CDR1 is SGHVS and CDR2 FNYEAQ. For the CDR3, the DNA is TGTGCCAGCAGCTTAGGTGGGAGCTTCTACGAGCAGTACTTC. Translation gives CASSLGGSFYEQYF.

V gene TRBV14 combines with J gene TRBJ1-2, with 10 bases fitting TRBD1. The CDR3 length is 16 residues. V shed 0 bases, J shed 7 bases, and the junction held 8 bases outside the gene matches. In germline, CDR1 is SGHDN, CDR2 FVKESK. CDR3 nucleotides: TGTGCCAGCAGCCAAGATTTGTCGGGACAGGGGTTTGGCTACACCTTC. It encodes CASSQDLSGQGFGYTF.

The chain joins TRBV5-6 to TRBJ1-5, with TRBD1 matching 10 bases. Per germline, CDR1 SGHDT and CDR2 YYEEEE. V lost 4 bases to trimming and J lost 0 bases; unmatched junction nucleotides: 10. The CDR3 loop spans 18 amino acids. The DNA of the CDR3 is TGTGCCAGCAGCATATGGGACAGGGGTAGGGATAGCAATCAGCCCCAGCATTTT. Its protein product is CASSIWDRGRDSNQPQHF.

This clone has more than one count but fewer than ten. The CDR3 DNA is TGCAGCTATGACAGAAACACTGAAGCTTTCTTT. Its protein is CSYDRNTEAFF. J is TRBJ1-1 and V is TRBV29-1, with a possible D match to TRBD1 (5 bases). Germline values: CDR1 SQVTM, CDR2 ANQGSEA. This CDR3 comprises 11 residues. V was pared by 8 bases and J by 2 bases, with 9 bases between.

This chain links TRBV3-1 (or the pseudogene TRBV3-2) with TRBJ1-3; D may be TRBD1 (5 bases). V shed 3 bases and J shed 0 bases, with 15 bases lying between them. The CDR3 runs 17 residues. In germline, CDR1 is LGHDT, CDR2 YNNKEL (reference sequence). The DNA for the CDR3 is TGTGCCAGCAGCCATTCACATAGACAGAGCTCTGGAAACACCATATATTTT. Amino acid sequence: CASSHSHRQSSGNTIYF.

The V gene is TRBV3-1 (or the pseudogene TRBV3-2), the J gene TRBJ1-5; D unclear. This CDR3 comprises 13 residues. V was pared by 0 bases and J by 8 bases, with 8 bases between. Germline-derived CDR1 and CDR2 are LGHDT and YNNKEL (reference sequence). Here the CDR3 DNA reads TGTGCCAGCAGCCAAGAGGGGAGAGAGCCCCAGCATTTT. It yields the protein CASSQEGREPQHF.

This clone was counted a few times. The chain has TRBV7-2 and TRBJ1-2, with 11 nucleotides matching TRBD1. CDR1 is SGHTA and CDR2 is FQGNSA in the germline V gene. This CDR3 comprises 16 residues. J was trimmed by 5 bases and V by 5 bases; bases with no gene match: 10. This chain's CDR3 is CASSPRTGGAWYGYTF. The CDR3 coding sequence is TGTGCCAGCAGCCCGAGGACAGGGGGCGCTTGGTATGGCTACACCTTC.

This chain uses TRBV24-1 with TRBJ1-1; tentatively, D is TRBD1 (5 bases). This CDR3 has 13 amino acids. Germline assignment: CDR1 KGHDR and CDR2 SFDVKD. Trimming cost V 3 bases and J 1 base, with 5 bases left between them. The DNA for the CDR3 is TGTGCCACCAGTGATAGGGGGAACACTGAAGCTTTCTTT. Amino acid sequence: CATSDRGNTEAFF.

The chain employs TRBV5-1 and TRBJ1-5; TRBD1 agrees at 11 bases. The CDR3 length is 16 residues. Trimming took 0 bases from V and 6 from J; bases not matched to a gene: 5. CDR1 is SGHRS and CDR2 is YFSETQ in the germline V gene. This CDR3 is CASSLDGQGAFQPQHF. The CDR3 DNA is TGCGCCAGCAGCTTGGATGGACAGGGGGCTTTTCAGCCCCAGCATTTT.

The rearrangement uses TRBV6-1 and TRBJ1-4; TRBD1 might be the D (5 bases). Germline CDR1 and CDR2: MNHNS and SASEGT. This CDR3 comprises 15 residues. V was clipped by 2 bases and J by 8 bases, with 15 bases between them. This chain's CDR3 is CASSERGRGDEKLFF. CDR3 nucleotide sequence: TGTGCCAGCAGTGAAAGGGGACGGGGGGACGAAAAACTGTTTTTT.

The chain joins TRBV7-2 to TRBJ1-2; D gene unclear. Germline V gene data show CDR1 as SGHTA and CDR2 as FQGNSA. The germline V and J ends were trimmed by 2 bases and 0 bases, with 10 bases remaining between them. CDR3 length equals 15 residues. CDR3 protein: CASSLFFRTNYGYTF. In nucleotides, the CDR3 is TGTGCCAGCAGCTTATTCTTCAGGACTAACTATGGCTACACCTTC. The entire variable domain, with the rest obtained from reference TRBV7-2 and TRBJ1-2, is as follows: GAGVSQSPSNKVTEKGKDVELRCDPISGHTALYWYRQSLGQGLEFLIYFQGNSAPDKSGLPSDRFSAERTGGSVSTLTIQRTQQEDSAVYLCASSLFFRTNYGYTFGSGTRLTVV.

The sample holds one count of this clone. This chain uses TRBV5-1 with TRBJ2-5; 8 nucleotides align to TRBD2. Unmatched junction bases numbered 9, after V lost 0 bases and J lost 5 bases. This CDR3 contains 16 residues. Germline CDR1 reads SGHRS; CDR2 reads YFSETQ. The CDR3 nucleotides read TGCGCCAGCAGCTTGGCCCCGGGGGGGCGTCGGGAGACCCAGTACTTC. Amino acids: CASSLAPGGRRETQYF.

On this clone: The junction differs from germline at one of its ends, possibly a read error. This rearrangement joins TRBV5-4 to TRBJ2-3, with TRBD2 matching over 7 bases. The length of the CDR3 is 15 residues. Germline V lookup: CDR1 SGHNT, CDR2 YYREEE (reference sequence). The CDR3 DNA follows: TGTGCCAGCAGATTGGATGGGGGGGTCACAGATACGCAGTATTTT. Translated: CASRLDGGVTDTQYF.

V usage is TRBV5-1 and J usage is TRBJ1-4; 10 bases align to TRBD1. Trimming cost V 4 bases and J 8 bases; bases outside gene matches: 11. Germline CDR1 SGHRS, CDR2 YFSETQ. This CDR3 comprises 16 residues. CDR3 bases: TGCGCCAGCAGCGACCGGGACAGGGGCGCCGGAGAAAAACTGTTTTTT. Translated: CASSDRDRGAGEKLFF. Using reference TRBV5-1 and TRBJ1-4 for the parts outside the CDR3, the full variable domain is KAGVTQTPRYLIKTRGQQVTLSCSPISGHRSVSWYQQTPGQGLQFLFEYFSETQRNKGNFPGRFSGRQFSNSRSEMNVSTLELGDSALYLCASSDRDRGAGEKLFFGSGTQLSVL.

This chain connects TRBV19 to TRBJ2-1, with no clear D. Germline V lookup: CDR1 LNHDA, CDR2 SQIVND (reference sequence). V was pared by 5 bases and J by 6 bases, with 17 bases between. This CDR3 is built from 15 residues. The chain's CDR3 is CASSPKTLALNEQFF. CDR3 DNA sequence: TGTGCCAGTAGTCCCAAGACTTTGGCTCTCAATGAGCAGTTCTTC.

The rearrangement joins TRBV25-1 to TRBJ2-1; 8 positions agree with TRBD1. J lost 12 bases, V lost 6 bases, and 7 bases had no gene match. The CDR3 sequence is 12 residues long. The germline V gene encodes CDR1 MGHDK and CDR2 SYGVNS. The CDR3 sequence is CASSAGGFGQFF. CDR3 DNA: TGTGCCAGCAGCGCAGGGGGCTTTGGGCAGTTCTTC.

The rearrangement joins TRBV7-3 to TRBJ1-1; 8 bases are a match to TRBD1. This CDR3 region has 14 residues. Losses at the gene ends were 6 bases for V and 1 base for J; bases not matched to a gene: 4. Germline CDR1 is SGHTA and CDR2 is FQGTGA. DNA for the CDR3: TGTGCCAGCAGTTACGGACAGGGGAACACTGAAGCTTTCTTT. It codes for CASSYGQGNTEAFF.

DNA of the CDR3: TGTGCCAGCAGCCGAAACGACATAGGAGGACAGCCCCAGCATTTT. It is translated as CASSRNDIGGQPQHF. V is TRBV6-5 and J is TRBJ1-5, with unresolved D. Germline V gives CDR1 MNHEY, CDR2 SVGAGI. Deletions cut 6 bases from V and 7 bases from J, with 19 bases between. This CDR3 is built from 15 residues.

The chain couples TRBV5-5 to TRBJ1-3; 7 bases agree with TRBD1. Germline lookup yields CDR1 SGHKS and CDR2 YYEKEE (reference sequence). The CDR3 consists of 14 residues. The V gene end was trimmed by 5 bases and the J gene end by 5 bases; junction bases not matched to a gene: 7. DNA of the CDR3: TGTGCCAGCAGGCCCCGGGACAGTCGAAACACCATATATTTT. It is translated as CASRPRDSRNTIYF.

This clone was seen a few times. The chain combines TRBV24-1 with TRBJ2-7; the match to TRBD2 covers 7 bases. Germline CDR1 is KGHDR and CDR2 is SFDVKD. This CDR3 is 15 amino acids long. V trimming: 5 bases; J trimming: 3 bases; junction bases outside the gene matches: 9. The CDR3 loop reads CATSVAGANFYEQYF. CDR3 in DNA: TGTGCCACCAGTGTTGCGGGAGCGAACTTCTACGAGCAGTACTTC.